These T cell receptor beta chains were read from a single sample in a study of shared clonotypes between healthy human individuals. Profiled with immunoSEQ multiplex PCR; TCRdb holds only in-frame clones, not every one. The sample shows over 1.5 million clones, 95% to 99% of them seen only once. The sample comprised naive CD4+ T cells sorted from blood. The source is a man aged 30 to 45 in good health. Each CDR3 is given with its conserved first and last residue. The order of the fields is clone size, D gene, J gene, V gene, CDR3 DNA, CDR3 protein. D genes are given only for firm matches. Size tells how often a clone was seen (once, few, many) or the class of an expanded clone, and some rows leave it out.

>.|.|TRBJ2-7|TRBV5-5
TGTGCCAGCAGCTTGTCCCCTTATCCCACCGGGGCATCCTACGAGCAGTACTTC
CASSLSPYPTGASYEQYF
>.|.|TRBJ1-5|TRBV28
TGTGCCAGCAACCTCATGCTGGTCAATCAGCCCCAGCATTTT
CASNLMLVNQPQHF
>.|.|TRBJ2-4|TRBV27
TGTGCCAGCGGAGTTGGAGTAAACATTCAGTACTTC
CASGVGVNIQYF
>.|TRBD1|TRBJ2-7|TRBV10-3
TGTGCCATCAGTGAGTCCGGGACAGTCTCCTACGAGCAGTACTTC
CAISESGTVSYEQYF
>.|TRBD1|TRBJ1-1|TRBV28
TGTGCCAGCAGCCCCCCGGGACAGGCGAACACTGAAGCTTTCTTT
CASSPPGQANTEAFF
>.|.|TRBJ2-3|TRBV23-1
TGCGCCAGCAGTCAAGTACGGGGCAGCACAGATACGCAGTATTTT
CASSQVRGSTDTQYF
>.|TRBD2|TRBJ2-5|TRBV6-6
TGTGCCAGCAGTGGAGCGGGACGCCAAGAGACCCAGTACTTC
CASSGAGRQETQYF
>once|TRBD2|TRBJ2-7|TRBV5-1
TGCGCCAGCAGGACATCGGGACTAGTTAGCGAGCAGTACTTC
CASRTSGLVSEQYF
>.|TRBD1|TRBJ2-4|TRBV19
TGTGCCAGTAGTATAGGGGGGACAGGGGATCGGGCCAAAAACATTCAGTACTTC
CASSIGGTGDRAKNIQYF
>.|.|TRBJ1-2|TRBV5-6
TGTGCCAGCAGCCGGGGACGTCAACACTATGGCTACACCTTC
CASSRGRQHYGYTF
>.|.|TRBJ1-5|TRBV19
TGTGCCAGTAGTATCCGGACGGCCAATCAGCCCCAGCATTTT
CASSIRTANQPQHF
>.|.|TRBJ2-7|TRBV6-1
TGTGCCAGCATGGGCAGCTACGAGCAGTACTTC
CASMGSYEQYF
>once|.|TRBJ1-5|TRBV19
TGTGCCAGTCGTAGGAGGGGGAGCAATCAGCCCCAGCATTTT
CASRRRGSNQPQHF
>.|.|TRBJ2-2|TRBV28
TGTGCCAGCAGTTTATTAAAGTCGATGACTTCCTCACACACCGGGGAGCTGTTTTTT
CASSLLKSMTSSHTGELFF
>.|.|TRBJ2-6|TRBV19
TGTGCCAGTCGGGATCGGGGCTCTGGGGCCAACGTCCTGACTTTC
CASRDRGSGANVLTF
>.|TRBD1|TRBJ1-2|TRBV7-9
TGTGCCAGCAGCTTAGATACAGGGGATGGCTACACCTTC
CASSLDTGDGYTF
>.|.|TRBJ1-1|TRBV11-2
TGTGCCAGCAGCAGAAGGCAGGGTGGCTACGAAGCTTTCTTT
CASSRRQGGYEAFF
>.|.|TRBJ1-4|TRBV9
TGTGCCAGCAGCGTTGCTCCTGGCGGGGAAAAACTGTTTTTT
CASSVAPGGEKLFF
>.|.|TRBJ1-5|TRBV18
TGTGCCAGCTCACCCCTACAGGGACTAAGCAATCAGCCCCAGCATTTT
CASSPLQGLSNQPQHF
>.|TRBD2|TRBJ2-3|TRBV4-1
TGCGCCAGCAGCCCCGGACTAGCGGGCGGGGGAGATACGCAGTATTTT
CASSPGLAGGGDTQYF
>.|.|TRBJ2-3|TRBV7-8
TGTGCCAGCAGCTTAGGGACTGTACCTGGGGATACGCAGTATTTT
CASSLGTVPGDTQYF
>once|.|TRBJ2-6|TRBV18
TGTGCCAGCTCACCACTTGCACCCGATTTTTCCTCTGGGGCCAACGTCCTGACTTTC
CASSPLAPDFSSGANVLTF
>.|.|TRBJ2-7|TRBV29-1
TGCAGCGCCAGTCCTGGGGCGGGCTACGAGCAGTACTTC
CSASPGAGYEQYF
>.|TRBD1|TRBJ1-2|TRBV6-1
TGTGCCAGCAGTGGACAGGGCTATGGCTACACCTTC
CASSGQGYGYTF
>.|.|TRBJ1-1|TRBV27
TGTGCCAGCAAATTCTACAGTATGAACACTGAAGCTTTCTTT
CASKFYSMNTEAFF
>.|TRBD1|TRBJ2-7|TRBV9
TGTGCCAGCAGCGTACAGGGACAGTTCTACGAGCAGTACTTC
CASSVQGQFYEQYF